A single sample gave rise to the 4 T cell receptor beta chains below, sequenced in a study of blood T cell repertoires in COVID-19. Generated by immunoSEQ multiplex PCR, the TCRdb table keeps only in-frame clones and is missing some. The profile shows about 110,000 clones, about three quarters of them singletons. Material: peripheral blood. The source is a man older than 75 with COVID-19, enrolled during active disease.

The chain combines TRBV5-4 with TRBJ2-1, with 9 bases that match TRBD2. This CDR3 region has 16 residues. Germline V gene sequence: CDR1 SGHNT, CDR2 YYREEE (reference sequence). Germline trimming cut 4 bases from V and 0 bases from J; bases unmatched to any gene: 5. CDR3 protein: CASSRGSGSSYNEQFF. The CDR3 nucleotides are TGTGCCAGCAGCCGGGGTAGCGGGAGCTCCTACAATGAGCAGTTCTTC.

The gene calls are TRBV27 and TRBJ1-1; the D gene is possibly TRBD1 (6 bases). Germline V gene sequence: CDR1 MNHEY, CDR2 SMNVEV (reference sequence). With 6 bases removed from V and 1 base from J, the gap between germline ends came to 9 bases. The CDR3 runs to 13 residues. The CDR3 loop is CASRSDRNTEAFF. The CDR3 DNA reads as TGTGCCAGCAGATCGGACAGGAACACTGAAGCTTTCTTT.

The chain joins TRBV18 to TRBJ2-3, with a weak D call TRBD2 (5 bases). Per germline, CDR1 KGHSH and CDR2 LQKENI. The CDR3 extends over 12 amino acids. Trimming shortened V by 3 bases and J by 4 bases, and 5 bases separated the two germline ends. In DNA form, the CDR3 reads TGTGCCAGCTCACCCGGGGCAGATACGCAGTATTTT. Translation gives CASSPGADTQYF.

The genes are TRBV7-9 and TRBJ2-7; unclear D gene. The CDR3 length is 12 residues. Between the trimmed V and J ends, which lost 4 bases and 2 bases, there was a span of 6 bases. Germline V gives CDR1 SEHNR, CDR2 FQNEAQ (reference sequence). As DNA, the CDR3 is TGTGCCAGCAGCTCCTTAACCTACGAGCAGTACTTC. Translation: CASSSLTYEQYF.